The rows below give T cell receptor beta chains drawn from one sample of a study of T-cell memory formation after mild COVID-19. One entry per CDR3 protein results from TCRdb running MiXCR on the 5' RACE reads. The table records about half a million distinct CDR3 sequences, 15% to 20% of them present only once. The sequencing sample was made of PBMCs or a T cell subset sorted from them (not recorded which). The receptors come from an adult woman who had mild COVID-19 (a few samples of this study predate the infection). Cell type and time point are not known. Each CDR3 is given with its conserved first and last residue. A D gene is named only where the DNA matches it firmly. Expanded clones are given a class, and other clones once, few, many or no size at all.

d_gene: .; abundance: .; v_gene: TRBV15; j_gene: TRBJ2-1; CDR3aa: CATSGDGSSYNEQFF; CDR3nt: TGTGCCACCAGCGGAGACGGCTCCTCCTACAATGAGCAGTTCTTC
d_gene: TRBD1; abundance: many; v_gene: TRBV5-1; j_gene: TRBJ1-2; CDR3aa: CASSQGTGGDRYTF; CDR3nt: TGCGCCAGCAGCCAGGGGACAGGGGGAGATCGCTACACCTTC
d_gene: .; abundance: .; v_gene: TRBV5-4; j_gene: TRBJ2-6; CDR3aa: CASSLETTGANVLTF; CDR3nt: TGTGCCAGCAGCTTGGAAACAACTGGGGCCAACGTCCTGACTTTC
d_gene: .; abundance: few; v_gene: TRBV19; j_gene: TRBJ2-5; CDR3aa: CASSIELVGETQYF; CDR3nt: TGTGCCAGTAGTATCGAGCTGGTCGGAGAGACCCAGTACTTC
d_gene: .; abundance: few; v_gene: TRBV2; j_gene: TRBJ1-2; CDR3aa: CASRPPGPANYGYTF; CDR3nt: TGTGCCAGCAGGCCACCGGGGCCTGCTAACTATGGCTACACCTTC
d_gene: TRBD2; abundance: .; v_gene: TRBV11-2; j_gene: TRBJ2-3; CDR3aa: CASSLAGGVGDTQYF; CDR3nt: TGTGCCAGCAGCTTAGCGGGAGGAGTTGGAGATACGCAGTATTTT
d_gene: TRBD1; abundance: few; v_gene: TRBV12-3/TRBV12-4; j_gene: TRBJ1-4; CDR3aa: CASSLVQGGVNEKLFF; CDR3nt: TGTGCCAGCAGTTTAGTGCAGGGGGGGGTTAATGAAAAACTGTTTTTT
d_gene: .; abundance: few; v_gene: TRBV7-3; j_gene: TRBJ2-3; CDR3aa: CASSLREGTRTQYF; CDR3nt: TGTGCCAGCAGCCTCCGAGAGGGCACCCGGACGCAGTATTTT
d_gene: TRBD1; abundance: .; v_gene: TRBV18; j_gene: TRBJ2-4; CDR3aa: CASSARQGDIQYF; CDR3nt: TGTGCCAGCTCAGCCCGACAGGGCGACATTCAGTACTTC
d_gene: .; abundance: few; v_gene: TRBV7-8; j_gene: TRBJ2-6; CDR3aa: CASSLVGSSGANVLTF; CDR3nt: TGTGCCAGCAGCTTAGTTGGGAGCTCCGGGGCCAACGTCCTGACTTTC
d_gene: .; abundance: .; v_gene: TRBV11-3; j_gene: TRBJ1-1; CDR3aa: CASSLAREGWHTEAFF; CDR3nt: TGTGCCAGCAGCTTAGCCCGGGAGGGGTGGCACACTGAAGCTTTCTTT
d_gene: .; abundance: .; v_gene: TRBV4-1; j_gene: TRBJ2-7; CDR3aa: CASSQDPPRALATYEQYF; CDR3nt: TGCGCCAGCAGCCAAGACCCTCCTCGAGCGCTAGCCACCTACGAGCAGTACTTC
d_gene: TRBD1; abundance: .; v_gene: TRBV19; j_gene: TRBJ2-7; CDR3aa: CASRMTGDKRSYEQYF; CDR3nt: TGTGCCAGTAGGATGACAGGGGACAAAAGGTCCTACGAGCAGTACTTC
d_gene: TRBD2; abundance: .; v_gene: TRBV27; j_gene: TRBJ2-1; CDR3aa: CASSNPGLAIYEQFF; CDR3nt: TGTGCCAGCAGTAATCCGGGACTAGCGATCTATGAGCAGTTCTTC
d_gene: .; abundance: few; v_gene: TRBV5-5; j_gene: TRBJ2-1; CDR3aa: CASSFDIYNEQFF; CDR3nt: TGTGCCAGCAGCTTTGATATTTACAATGAGCAGTTCTTC
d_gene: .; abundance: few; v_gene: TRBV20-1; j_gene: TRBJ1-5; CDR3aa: CSARGPGSNQPQHF; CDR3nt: TGCAGTGCTAGAGGACCGGGAAGCAATCAGCCCCAGCATTTT
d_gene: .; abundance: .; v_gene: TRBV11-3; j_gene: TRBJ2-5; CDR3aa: CASSFSRGVGETQYF; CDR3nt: TGTGCCAGCAGCTTTTCTAGGGGGGTAGGGGAGACCCAGTACTTC
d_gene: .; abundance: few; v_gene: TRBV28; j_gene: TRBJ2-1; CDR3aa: CASRPEYKQFF; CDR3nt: TGTGCCAGCAGACCTGAGTATAAGCAGTTCTTC
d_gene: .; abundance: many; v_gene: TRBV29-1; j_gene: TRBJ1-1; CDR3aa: CSVGDPGTEAFF; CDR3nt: TGCAGCGTCGGGGACCCCGGAACTGAAGCTTTCTTT
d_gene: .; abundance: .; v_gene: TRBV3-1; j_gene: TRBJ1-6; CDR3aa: CASSQAGSNSPLHF; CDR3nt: TGTGCCAGCAGCCAAGCGGGGAGTAATTCACCCCTCCACTTT
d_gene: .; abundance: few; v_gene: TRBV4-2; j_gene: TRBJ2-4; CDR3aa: CASSRKDREGNIQYF; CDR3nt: TGTGCCAGCAGCCGAAAGGACAGGGAGGGAAACATTCAGTACTTC
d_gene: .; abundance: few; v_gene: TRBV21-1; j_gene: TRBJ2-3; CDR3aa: CASSKAEGGSSTDTQYF; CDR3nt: TGTGCCAGCAGCAAAGCGGAGGGAGGATCGAGCACAGATACGCAGTATTTT
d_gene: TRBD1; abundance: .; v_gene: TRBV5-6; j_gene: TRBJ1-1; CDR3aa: CASSEAGTGGTEAFF; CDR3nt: TGTGCCAGCAGCGAGGCGGGGACAGGGGGCACTGAAGCTTTCTTT
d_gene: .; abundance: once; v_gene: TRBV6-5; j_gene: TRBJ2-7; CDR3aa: CASSYSRLAPSYEQYF; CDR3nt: TGTGCCAGCAGTTACTCGAGGCTAGCGCCTTCCTACGAGCAGTACTTC
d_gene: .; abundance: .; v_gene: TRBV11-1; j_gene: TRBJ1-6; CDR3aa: CASSLFDGDHSPLHF; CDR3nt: TGTGCCAGCAGCTTGTTCGACGGAGACCATTCACCCCTCCACTTT
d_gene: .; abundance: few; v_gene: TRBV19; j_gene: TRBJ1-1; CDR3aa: CASMRTGLMNTEAFF; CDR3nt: TGTGCCAGTATGAGAACAGGGTTAATGAACACTGAAGCTTTCTTT
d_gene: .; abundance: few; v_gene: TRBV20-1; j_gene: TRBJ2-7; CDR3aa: CSVGRNYEQYF; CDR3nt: TGCAGTGTTGGGAGGAACTACGAGCAGTACTTC
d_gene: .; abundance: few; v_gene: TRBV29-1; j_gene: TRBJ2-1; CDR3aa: CSADEGLYNEQFF; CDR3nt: TGCAGCGCTGATGAGGGTCTTTACAATGAGCAGTTCTTC
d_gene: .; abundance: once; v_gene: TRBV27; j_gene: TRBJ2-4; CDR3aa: CASSLGENIQYF; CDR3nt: TGTGCCAGCAGTTTAGGGGAAAACATTCAGTACTTC
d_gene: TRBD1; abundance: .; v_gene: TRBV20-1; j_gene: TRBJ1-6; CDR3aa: CSAPGGTGGSNSPLHF; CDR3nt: TGCAGTGCCCCGGGAGGGACAGGGGGCAGTAATTCACCCCTCCACTTT
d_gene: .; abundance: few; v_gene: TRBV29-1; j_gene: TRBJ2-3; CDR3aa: CSVDLRGRRTDTQYF; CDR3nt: TGCAGCGTTGACCTCCGGGGGCGGCGCACAGATACGCAGTATTTT
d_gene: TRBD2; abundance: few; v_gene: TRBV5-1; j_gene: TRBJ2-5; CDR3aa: CASSLAGTSGRGRETQYF; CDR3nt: TGCGCCAGCAGCCTAGCCGGGACTAGCGGGAGGGGTCGAGAGACCCAGTACTTC
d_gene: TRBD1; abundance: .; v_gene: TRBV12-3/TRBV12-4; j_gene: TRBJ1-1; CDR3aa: CASSRDRGRNTEAFF; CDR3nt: TGTGCCAGCAGCCGGGACAGGGGGCGAAACACTGAAGCTTTCTTT
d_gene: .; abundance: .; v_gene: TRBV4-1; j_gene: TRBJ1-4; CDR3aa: CASSQAGYGEKLFF; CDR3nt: TGCGCCAGCAGCCAAGCAGGGTACGGAGAAAAACTGTTTTTT
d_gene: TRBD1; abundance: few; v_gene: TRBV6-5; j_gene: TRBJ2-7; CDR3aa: CASSYRGQGTEQYF; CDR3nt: TGTGCCAGCAGTTACCGGGGACAGGGGACCGAGCAGTACTTC
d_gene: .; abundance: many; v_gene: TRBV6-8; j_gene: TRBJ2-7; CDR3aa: CARGQRRIDRSYYEQYF; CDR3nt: TGTGCCAGGGGTCAGCGACGAATCGACAGGTCATACTACGAGCAGTACTTC
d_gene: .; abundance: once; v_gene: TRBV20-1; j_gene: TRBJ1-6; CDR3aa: CSASERGIVNSPLHF; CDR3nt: TGCAGTGCTAGCGAACGGGGAATCGTGAATTCACCCCTCCACTTT
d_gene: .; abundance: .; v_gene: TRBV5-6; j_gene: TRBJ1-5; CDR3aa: CASSFRMGLNQPQHF; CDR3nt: TGTGCCAGCAGCTTTCGTATGGGACTTAATCAGCCCCAGCATTTT
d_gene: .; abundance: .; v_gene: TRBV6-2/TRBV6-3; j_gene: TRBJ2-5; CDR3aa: CASSYSNEGTLYF; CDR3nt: TGTGCCAGCAGTTACTCGAATGAAGGGACTCTATACTTC
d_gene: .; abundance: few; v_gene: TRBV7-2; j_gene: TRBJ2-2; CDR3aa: CASSLAVETGELFF; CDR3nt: TGTGCCAGCAGCTTAGCAGTAGAGACCGGGGAGCTGTTTTTT
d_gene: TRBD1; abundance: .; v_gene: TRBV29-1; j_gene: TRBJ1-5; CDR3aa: CSVTGGPSNQPQHF; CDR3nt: TGCAGCGTGACAGGGGGTCCGAGCAATCAGCCCCAGCATTTT
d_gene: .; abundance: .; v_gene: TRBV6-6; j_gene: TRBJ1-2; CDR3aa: CASREGSQGAGYTF; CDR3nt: TGTGCCAGCAGGGAAGGGAGCCAGGGCGCTGGCTACACCTTC
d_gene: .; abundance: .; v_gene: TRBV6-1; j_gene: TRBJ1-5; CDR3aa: CAIRRAPGNQPQHF; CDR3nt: TGTGCCATCAGGAGGGCGCCAGGCAATCAGCCCCAGCATTTT
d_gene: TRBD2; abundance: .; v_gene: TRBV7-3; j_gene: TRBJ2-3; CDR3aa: CASSPGLAGNTDTQYF; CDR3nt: TGTGCCAGCAGCCCCGGACTAGCGGGGAACACAGATACGCAGTATTTT
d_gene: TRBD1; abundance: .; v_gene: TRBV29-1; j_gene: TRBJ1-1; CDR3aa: CSVEGQGSTEAFF; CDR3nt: TGCAGCGTTGAGGGACAGGGCAGCACTGAAGCTTTCTTT
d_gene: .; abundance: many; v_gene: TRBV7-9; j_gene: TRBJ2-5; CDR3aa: CASSVDRETQYF; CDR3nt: TGTGCCAGCAGCGTCGACAGAGAGACCCAGTACTTC
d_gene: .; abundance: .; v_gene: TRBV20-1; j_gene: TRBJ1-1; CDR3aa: CSARDSSQANTEAFF; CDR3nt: TGCAGTGCTAGAGATTCCTCGCAGGCGAACACTGAAGCTTTCTTT
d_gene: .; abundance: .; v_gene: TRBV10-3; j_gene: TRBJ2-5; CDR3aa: CAIREIGDEETQYF; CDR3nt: TGTGCCATCCGAGAGATTGGAGACGAAGAGACCCAGTACTTC
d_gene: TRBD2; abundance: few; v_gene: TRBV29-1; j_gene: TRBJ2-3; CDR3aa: CSAGLAGLSTDTQYF; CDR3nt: TGCAGCGCGGGACTAGCGGGACTAAGCACAGATACGCAGTATTTT
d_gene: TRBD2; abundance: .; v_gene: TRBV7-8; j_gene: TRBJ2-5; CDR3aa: CASSQTSGGAETQYF; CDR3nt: TGTGCCAGCAGCCAGACTAGCGGGGGGGCGGAGACCCAGTACTTC
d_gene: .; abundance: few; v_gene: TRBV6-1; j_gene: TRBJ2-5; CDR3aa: CASRPQHETQYF; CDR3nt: TGTGCCAGCAGGCCCCAACATGAGACCCAGTACTTC
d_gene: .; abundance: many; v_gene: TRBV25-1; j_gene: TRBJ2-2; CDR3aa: CASSEFDTVNTGELFF; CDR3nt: TGTGCCAGCAGTGAATTCGACACCGTGAACACCGGGGAGCTGTTTTTT
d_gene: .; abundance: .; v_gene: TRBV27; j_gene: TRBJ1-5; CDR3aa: CASSREGSNQPQHF; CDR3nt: TGTGCCAGCAGTAGGGAGGGTAGCAATCAGCCCCAGCATTTT